Reported below is one TCR beta chain. The CDR3 has 13 residues. The germline V gene has CDR1 MNHNY and CDR2 SVGAGI (reference sequence). The trim removed 4 bases at V and 3 bases at J, leaving 1 base unmatched. Measured with immunoSEQ multiplex PCR; TCRdb has only the in-frame clones, and not every one. Of approximately 100,000 clones in the sample, about 90% were seen once. The data originate from a study of T cell changes during pregnancy in multiple sclerosis. V and J are TRBV6-6 and TRBJ1-2; 8 bases match TRBD1. The source is a female donor with multiple sclerosis, enrolled in a pregnancy study. Sequencing used peripheral blood, obtained in the second trimester of pregnancy. As DNA, the CDR3 is TGTGCCAGCAGTTGGGGACAGGACTATGGCTACACCTTC. Its protein is CASSWGQDYGYTF.